A selection of T cell receptor beta chains follows, all from one sample in a study of early T cells in non-severe SARS-CoV-2 infection. TCRdb analysed the 5' RACE reads with MiXCR anew, one entry per CDR3 protein. This sample yields around 40,000 distinct CDR3 sequences, of which 5.5% to 7.5% are seen a single time; approximately 6% belongs to the top ten. Sequencing input: whole blood. All receptors come from an adult who was a healthcare worker with PCR-confirmed SARS-CoV-2 infection or an uninfected control (not recorded which). CDR3s include the opening cysteine and the closing phenylalanine or tryptophan. D genes are given only for firm matches. The listing skips clone size in some rows; elsewhere it reads once, few, many or a size class.

CASSKVTDSGANVLTF,TGTGCCAGCAGCAAAGTGACGGACTCTGGGGCCAACGTCCTGACTTTC,TRBJ2-6,.,TRBV21-1,few
CSASVTGELFF,TGCAGTGCTAGCGTTACCGGGGAGCTGTTTTTT,TRBJ2-2,.,TRBV20-1,.
CASSPLGSGRYEQYF,TGTGCCAGCAGTCCCCTCGGTAGCGGGAGGTACGAGCAGTACTTC,TRBJ2-7,TRBD2,TRBV27,.
CATRRTGFYGYTF,TGTGCCACCAGGCGAACAGGGTTCTATGGCTACACCTTC,TRBJ1-2,.,TRBV24-1,medium-sized
CASSPTASTYNSPLHF,TGTGCCAGCAGCCCTACGGCTTCGACCTATAATTCACCCCTCCACTTT,TRBJ1-6,.,TRBV7-8,many
CASSSATQGEETQYF,TGTGCCAGCAGTTCCGCCACCCAGGGAGAAGAGACCCAGTACTTC,TRBJ2-5,.,TRBV6-6,many
CASSSRVTTEAFF,TGCGCCAGCAGCTCTAGGGTGACCACTGAAGCTTTCTTT,TRBJ1-1,.,TRBV5-1,.
CASSGGPISYNEQFF,TGCGCCAGCAGTGGGGGACCCATCTCCTACAATGAGCAGTTCTTC,TRBJ2-1,.,TRBV10-2,.
CASSLTANYGYTF,TGTGCCAGCAGCTTAACAGCAAACTATGGCTACACCTTC,TRBJ1-2,.,TRBV11-2,few
CASSRELGYEQYF,TGCGCCAGCAGCCGGGAACTAGGATACGAGCAGTACTTC,TRBJ2-7,.,TRBV4-3,few
CASSDGQLAPGELFF,TGTGCCAGCAGTGACGGGCAGCTAGCCCCCGGGGAGCTGTTTTTT,TRBJ2-2,.,TRBV2,many
CSARGRGQEYGYTF,TGCAGTGCTAGAGGCAGGGGGCAGGAGTATGGCTACACCTTC,TRBJ1-2,TRBD1,TRBV20-1,many
CATSDLTRTNPPLHF,TGTGCCACCTCCGACCTGACCCGCACCAATCCACCCCTCCACTTT,TRBJ1-6,.,TRBV6-1,.
CASGPTLKLTRDRELNTEAFF,TGTGCTAGTGGACCGACACTAAAACTGACCCGGGACAGGGAACTGAACACTGAAGCTTTCTTT,TRBJ1-1,TRBD1,TRBV12-5,many
CASSYSASGRQETQYF,TGTGCCAGCAGCTACTCAGCCTCGGGCAGGCAAGAGACCCAGTACTTC,TRBJ2-5,.,TRBV13,.
CASSHIAGQTYNEQFF,TGTGCCAGCAGCCACATAGCGGGACAGACCTACAATGAGCAGTTCTTC,TRBJ2-1,.,TRBV11-2,few
CATGVEATNEQFF,TGCGCAACAGGGGTTGAGGCAACAAATGAGCAGTTCTTC,TRBJ2-1,TRBD1,TRBV10-2,many
CASSPGGTSGRIFEQYF,TGTGCCAGCAGCCCAGGGGGGACTAGCGGGAGAATCTTCGAGCAGTACTTC,TRBJ2-7,TRBD2,TRBV7-9,many
CASSILDRDRVGAYEQYF,TGTGCCAGCAGCATTCTAGACCGGGACAGGGTAGGGGCCTACGAGCAGTACTTC,TRBJ2-7,.,TRBV21-1,few
CAIGLVEDTQYF,TGTGCCATCGGATTAGTCGAAGATACGCAGTATTTT,TRBJ2-3,.,TRBV10-3,few
CASSVGNIQYF,TGTGCCAGCAGCGTCGGAAACATTCAGTACTTC,TRBJ2-4,.,TRBV5-6,.
CASSQPGTNEKLFF,TGCGCCAGCAGCCAGCCGGGTACTAATGAAAAACTGTTTTTT,TRBJ1-4,.,TRBV4-1,many
CASSQTGGRDTQYF,TGTGCCAGCAGCCAGACAGGGGGCCGGGATACGCAGTATTTT,TRBJ2-3,TRBD1,TRBV11-2,few
CSARAGGPDTQYF,TGCAGTGCCAGAGCGGGAGGGCCAGATACGCAGTATTTT,TRBJ2-3,TRBD2,TRBV20-1,.
CASSGQGWGTEAFF,TGTGCCAGCTCAGGACAGGGCTGGGGCACTGAAGCTTTCTTT,TRBJ1-1,TRBD1,TRBV18,few
CASSLRPNPVWETQYF,TGTGCCAGCAGCTTGAGGCCGAATCCGGTTTGGGAGACCCAGTACTTC,TRBJ2-5,.,TRBV11-2,.
CSADPGAPYEQYF,TGCAGTGCTGACCCAGGGGCCCCCTACGAGCAGTACTTC,TRBJ2-7,.,TRBV20-1,many
CASMEGRSSYEQYF,TGTGCCAGCATGGAGGGAAGGAGCTCCTACGAGCAGTACTTC,TRBJ2-7,.,TRBV2,.
CASMAGRQYPGAKNIQYF,TGTGCCAGTATGGCAGGGCGCCAATATCCCGGGGCCAAAAACATTCAGTACTTC,TRBJ2-4,.,TRBV19,many
CASSMTGFEQYF,TGCGCCAGCAGCATGACAGGGTTCGAGCAGTACTTC,TRBJ2-7,TRBD1,TRBV5-1,.
CATSTGRVQPQHF,TGTGCCACCAGCACGGGTCGGGTTCAGCCCCAGCATTTT,TRBJ1-5,.,TRBV15,many
CASSLAGGEQYF,TGTGCCAGCAGCTTAGCGGGGGGCGAGCAGTACTTC,TRBJ2-7,.,TRBV7-6,.
CASFNTREYGYTF,TGTGCCAGCTTCAACACGAGAGAATATGGCTACACCTTC,TRBJ1-2,.,TRBV6-5,many
CASSSRPGPNEQFF,TGTGCCAGCAGTTCAAGACCAGGTCCCAATGAGCAGTTCTTC,TRBJ2-1,.,TRBV6-5,many
CATRMASSYEQYF,TGTGCCACCCGGATGGCCAGCTCCTACGAGCAGTACTTC,TRBJ2-7,.,TRBV19,many
CAWSVKDRTGTEFF,TGTGCCTGGAGTGTTAAGGACCGAACCGGGACGGAGTTCTTC,TRBJ2-1,.,TRBV30,many
CASSLGTIYNEQFF,TGTGCCAGCAGCTTAGGGACGATCTACAATGAGCAGTTCTTC,TRBJ2-1,.,TRBV11-2,many
CASSLDRLSDTQYF,TGTGCCAGCAGCTTAGACCGCTTATCAGATACGCAGTATTTT,TRBJ2-3,.,TRBV11-2,.
CASSLTLAYEQYF,TGTGCCAGCAGCTTAACCCTAGCCTACGAGCAGTACTTC,TRBJ2-7,.,TRBV11-2,.
CASSEPSGSSPYEQYF,TGTGCCAGCAGTGAACCTAGCGGGAGTAGCCCCTACGAGCAGTACTTC,TRBJ2-7,TRBD2,TRBV28,few
CSTYRTGTNTEAFF,TGCAGTACCTACCGGACAGGGACAAACACTGAAGCTTTCTTT,TRBJ1-1,TRBD1,TRBV20-1,.